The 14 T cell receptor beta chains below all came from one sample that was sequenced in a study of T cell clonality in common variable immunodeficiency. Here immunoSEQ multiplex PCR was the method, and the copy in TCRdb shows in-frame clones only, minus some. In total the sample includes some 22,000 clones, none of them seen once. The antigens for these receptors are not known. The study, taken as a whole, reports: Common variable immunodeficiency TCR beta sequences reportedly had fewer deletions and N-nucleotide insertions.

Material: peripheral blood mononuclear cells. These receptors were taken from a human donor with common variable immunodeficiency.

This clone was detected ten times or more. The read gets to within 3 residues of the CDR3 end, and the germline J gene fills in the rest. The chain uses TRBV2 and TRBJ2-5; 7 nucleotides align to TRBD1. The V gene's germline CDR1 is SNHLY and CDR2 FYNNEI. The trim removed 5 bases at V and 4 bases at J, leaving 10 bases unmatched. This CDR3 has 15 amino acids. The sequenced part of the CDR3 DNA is TGTGCCAGCAGTCTTGGACAGGTGGGGCGAGAGACC. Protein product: CASSLGQVGRET. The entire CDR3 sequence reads CASSLGQVGRETQYF.

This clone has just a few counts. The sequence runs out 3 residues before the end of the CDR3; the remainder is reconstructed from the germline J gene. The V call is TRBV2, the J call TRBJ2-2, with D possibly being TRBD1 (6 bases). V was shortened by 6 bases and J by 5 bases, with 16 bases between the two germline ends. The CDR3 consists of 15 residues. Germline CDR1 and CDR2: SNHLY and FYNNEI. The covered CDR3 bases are TGTGCCAGCAGGTCAGAATTACAGGGTACCGGGGAG. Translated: CASRSELQGTGE. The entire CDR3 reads CASRSELQGTGELFF.

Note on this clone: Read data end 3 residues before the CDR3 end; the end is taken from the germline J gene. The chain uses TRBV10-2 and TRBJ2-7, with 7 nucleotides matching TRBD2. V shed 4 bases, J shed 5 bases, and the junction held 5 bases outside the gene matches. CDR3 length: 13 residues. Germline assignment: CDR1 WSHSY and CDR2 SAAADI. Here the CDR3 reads CASSGGTTHEQYF. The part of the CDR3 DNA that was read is TGCGCCAGCAGTGGCGGGACTACCCACGAG.

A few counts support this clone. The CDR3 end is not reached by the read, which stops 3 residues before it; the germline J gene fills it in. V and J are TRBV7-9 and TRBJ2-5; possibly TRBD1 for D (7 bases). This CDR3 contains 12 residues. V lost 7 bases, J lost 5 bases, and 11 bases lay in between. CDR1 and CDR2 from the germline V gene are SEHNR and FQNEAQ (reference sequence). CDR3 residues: CASTPGGETQYF. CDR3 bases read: TGTGCCAGCACCCCAGGGGGGGAGACC.

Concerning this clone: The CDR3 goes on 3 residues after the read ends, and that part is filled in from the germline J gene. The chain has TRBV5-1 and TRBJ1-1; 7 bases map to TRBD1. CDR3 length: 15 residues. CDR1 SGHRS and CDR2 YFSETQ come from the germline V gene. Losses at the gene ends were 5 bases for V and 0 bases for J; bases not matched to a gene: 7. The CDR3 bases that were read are TGCGCCAGCAGTTCTGCAGGGGGTTTGAACACTGAA. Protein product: CASSSAGGLNTE. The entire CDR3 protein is CASSSAGGLNTEAFF.

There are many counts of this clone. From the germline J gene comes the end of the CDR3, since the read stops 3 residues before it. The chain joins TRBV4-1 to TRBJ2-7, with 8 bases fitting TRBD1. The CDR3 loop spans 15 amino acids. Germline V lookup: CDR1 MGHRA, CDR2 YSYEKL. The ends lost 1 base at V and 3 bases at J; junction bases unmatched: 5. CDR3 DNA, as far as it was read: TGCGCCAGCAGCCAAGTAGGACAGGGACGCTACGAG. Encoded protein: CASSQVGQGRYE. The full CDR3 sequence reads CASSQVGQGRYEQYF.

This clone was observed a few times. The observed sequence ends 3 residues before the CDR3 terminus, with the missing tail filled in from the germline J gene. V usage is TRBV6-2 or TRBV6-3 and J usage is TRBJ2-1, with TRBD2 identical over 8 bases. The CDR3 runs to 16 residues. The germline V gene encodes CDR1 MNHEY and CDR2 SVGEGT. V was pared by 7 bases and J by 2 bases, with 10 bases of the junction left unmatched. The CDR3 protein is CASTNSLAGAYNEQFF. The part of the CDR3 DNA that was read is TGTGCCAGCACCAACTCCCTAGCGGGCGCCTACAATGAG.

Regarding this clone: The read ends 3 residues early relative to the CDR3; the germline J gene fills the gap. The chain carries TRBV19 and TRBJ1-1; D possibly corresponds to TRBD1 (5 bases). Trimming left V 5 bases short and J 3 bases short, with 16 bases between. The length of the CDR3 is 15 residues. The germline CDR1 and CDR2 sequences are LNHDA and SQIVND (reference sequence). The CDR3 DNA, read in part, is TGTGCCAGTAGTTCCCTGGGGTCGGGGGACACTGAA. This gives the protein CASSSLGSGDTE. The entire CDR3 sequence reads CASSSLGSGDTEAFF.

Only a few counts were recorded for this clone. The sequenced part of the CDR3 DNA is TGTGCCAGCAGTGAAGGTCTAGCGGGCTCCTACGAG. Protein product: CASSEGLAGSYE. The full CDR3 reads CASSEGLAGSYEQYF. The rearrangement uses TRBV6-1 and TRBJ2-7, with 8 bases that match TRBD2. The read ends 3 residues shy of where the CDR3 ends; the end is completed using the germline J gene. The CDR3 is 15 residues long. J gave up 0 bases and V 1 base, and 2 bases lay outside the gene matches. The germline CDR1 and CDR2 sequences are MNHNS and SASEGT.

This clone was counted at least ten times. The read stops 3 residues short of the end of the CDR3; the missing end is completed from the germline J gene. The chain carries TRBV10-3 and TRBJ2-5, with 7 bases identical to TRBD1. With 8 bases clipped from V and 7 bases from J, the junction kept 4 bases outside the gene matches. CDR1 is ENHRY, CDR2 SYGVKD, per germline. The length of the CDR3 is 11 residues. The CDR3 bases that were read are TGTGCCATCGGGACAGCCGCGACC. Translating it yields CAIGTAAT. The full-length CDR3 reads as CAIGTAATQYF.

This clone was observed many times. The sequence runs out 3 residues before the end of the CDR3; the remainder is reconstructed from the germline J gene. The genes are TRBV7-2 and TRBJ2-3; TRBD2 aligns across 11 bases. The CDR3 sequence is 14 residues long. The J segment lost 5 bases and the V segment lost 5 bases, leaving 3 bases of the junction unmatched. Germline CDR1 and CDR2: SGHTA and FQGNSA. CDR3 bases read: TGTGCCAGCAGCCCCGGACTAGCGGGAGATACG. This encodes CASSPGLAGDT. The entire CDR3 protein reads CASSPGLAGDTQYF.

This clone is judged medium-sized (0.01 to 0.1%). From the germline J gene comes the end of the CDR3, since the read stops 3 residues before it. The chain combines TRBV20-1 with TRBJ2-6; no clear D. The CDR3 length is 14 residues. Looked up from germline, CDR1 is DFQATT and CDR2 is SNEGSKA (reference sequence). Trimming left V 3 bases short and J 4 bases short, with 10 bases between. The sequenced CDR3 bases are TGCAGTGCTAGCCCGGTGAACGGGGCCAACGTC. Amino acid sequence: CSASPVNGANV. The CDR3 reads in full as CSASPVNGANVLTF.

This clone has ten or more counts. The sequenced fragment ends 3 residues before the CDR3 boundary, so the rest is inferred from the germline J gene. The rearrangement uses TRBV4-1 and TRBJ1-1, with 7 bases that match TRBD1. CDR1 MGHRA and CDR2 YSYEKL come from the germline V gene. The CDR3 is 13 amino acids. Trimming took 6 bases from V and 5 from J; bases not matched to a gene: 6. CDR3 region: CASSWTGGTEAFF. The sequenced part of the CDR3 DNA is TGCGCCAGCAGTTGGACAGGCGGGACTGAA.

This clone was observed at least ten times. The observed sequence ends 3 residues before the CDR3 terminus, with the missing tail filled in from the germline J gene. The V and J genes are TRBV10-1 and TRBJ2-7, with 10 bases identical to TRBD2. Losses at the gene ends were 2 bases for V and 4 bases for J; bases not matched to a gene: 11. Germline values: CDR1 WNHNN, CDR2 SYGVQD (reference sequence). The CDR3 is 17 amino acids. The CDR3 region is CASSETSGRAVGYEQYF. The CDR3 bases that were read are TGCGCCAGCAGTGAGACCAGCGGGAGGGCCGTAGGGTACGAG.